This passage covers 11 T cell receptor beta chains from one sample sequenced in a study of beta chain features in type 1 diabetes. Overall study results and limits: Type 1 diabetes patients had moderately but significantly shorter TCRB CDR3s in all four CD4+ subsets.

Of the isolated RNA, all was reverse transcribed, and so the sequenced material was expressed TCRB transcripts. Sequenced by immunoSEQ multiplex PCR; TCRdb stores in-frame clones only, minus some. The sample holds hundreds of thousands of clones; roughly 11% are singletons and the top ten take around 0.018%. No antigens are known for them. Specimen: naive CD4+ T cells from blood. The receptors here all came from a man in his thirties or forties with type 1 diabetes.

The rearrangement links TRBV6-5 to TRBJ1-1; 7 bases align to TRBD1. Unmatched junction bases numbered 5, after V lost 0 bases and J lost 7 bases. Germline V gene lookup returns CDR1 MNHEY and CDR2 SVGAGI. The CDR3 loop spans 14 amino acids. The chain's CDR3 is CASSYSTQGYEAFF. As DNA, the CDR3 is TGTGCCAGCAGTTACTCCACACAGGGGTATGAAGCTTTCTTT.

This clone was detected only a few times. The V and J genes are TRBV4-1 and TRBJ1-1; D is ambiguous. The CDR3 spans 15 residues. CDR1 is MGHRA and CDR2 is YSYEKL in the germline V gene. Trimming left V 1 base short and J 5 bases short, with 14 bases between. The CDR3 nucleotides are TGCGCCAGCAGCCAAGGGCACTCAGGAGGGACTGAAGCTTTCTTT. This translates into CASSQGHSGGTEAFF.

This clone occurred a few times. The CDR3, as DNA: TGCAGCGCTACCTTTCCCGTAATGTCGAATGGCTACACCTTC. Amino acid sequence: CSATFPVMSNGYTF. This sequence joins TRBV29-1 and TRBJ1-2; no firm D call. The CDR3 loop spans 14 amino acids. In germline, CDR1 is SQVTM, CDR2 ANQGSEA. V lost 7 bases and J lost 6, with 21 bases in between.

This clone was counted a few times. This chain uses TRBV7-9 with TRBJ1-1; D is perhaps TRBD1 (5 bases). V dropped 1 base and J dropped 11 bases, with 14 bases sitting between them. Germline CDR1 reads SEHNR; CDR2 reads FQNEAQ (reference sequence). The CDR3 is 13 residues long. This chain's CDR3 is CASSLGRDAVAFF. For the CDR3, the DNA is TGTGCCAGCAGCTTAGGCAGGGATGCTGTGGCTTTCTTT.

This rearrangement joins TRBV7-6 to TRBJ1-5; TRBD1 aligns across 8 bases. In germline, CDR1 is SGHVS, CDR2 FNYEAQ. V dropped 2 bases and J dropped 7; count of bases not matched to a gene: 13. This CDR3 spans 17 amino acids. The CDR3 protein is CASSLSYGGAGGQPQHF. In DNA form, the CDR3 reads TGTGCCAGCAGCTTATCATATGGGGGCGCAGGGGGCCAGCCCCAGCATTTT.

This clone has only a few counts. The V call is TRBV9, the J call TRBJ1-4, with no clear D. This CDR3 spans 14 amino acids. V was trimmed by 0 bases and J by 8 bases, leaving 11 bases between them. The germline V gene encodes CDR1 SGDLS and CDR2 YYNGEE. The CDR3 protein is CASSVDRGGEKLFF. CDR3 coding DNA: TGTGCCAGCAGCGTAGATCGAGGCGGGGAAAAACTGTTTTTT.

The rearrangement uses TRBV7-2 and TRBJ2-7; tentatively, D is TRBD1 (7 bases). Germline V gene data show CDR1 as SGHTA and CDR2 as FQGNSA. Between the trimmed V and J ends, which lost 4 bases and 4 bases, there was a span of 14 bases. The CDR3 runs 14 residues. CDR3 DNA sequence: TGTGCCAGCAGCTCGCGGGACAGAAAATACGAGCAGTACTTC. Translating gives CASSSRDRKYEQYF.

This chain uses TRBV9 with TRBJ2-3, with 7 bases lining up with TRBD2. With V trimmed by 0 bases and J by 1 base, 2 bases remained unmatched. The CDR3 extends over 15 amino acids. CDR1 and CDR2 from the germline V gene are SGDLS and YYNGEE. This chain's CDR3 is CASSVAAGGTDTQYF. The CDR3 DNA is TGTGCCAGCAGCGTAGCGGCGGGGGGCACAGATACGCAGTATTTT.

This clone was seen a handful of times. The rearrangement links TRBV2 to TRBJ2-7; 8 bases match TRBD1. Trimming at V came to 3 bases and at J to 3 bases, leaving 4 bases not matched to a gene. The CDR3 spans 14 residues. Per germline, CDR1 SNHLY and CDR2 FYNNEI. The chain's CDR3 is CASSEDRDFYEQYF. The CDR3 nucleotides are TGTGCCAGCAGTGAGGACAGGGATTTCTACGAGCAGTACTTC.

This clone was seen a handful of times. The CDR3 spells CASSFNRGQLFF. CDR3 in DNA: TGTGCCAGCAGCTTCAACAGGGGGCAACTGTTTTTT. The chain uses TRBV11-2 and TRBJ1-4, with TRBD1 matching over 9 bases. Germline values: CDR1 SGHAT, CDR2 FQNNGV. J was trimmed by 12 bases and V by 3 bases; bases with no gene match: 2. The CDR3 is made up of 12 amino acids.

This clone was counted a few times. CDR3 residues: CASTPDRGNTEAFF. The CDR3 bases are TGTGCCAGCACCCCGGACAGGGGGAACACTGAAGCTTTCTTT. J is TRBJ1-1 and V is TRBV6-1; 9 bases line up with TRBD1. CDR3 length equals 14 residues. The germline gives CDR1 MNHNS, CDR2 SASEGT. V shed 7 bases, J shed 1 base, and the junction held 4 bases outside the gene matches.